What follows is one T cell receptor (beta chain) and its context. These data originate in a study of blood T cell repertoires in COVID-19. Overall study: There were acute and convalescent COVID-19 samples, and they came from the United States, Italy and Spain. Nucleic acid was either cDNA or gDNA, and it came from T cells, B-cell-depleted T cells, or PBMCs.

Measured with immunoSEQ multiplex PCR; TCRdb has only the in-frame clones, and not every one. In the table there are hundreds of thousands of clones, more than 85% of which are singletons. All enrollees were roughly 18 to 100 years old and from roughly 22 US areas. Germline loops: CDR1 MNHEY, CDR2 SVGEGT. The V gene lost 2 bases and the J gene lost 2 bases, with 19 bases spanning the gap. The CDR3 is 17 residues long. The chain is built from TRBV6-2 or TRBV6-3 and TRBJ2-7; no reliable D call. Sample: PBMCs or T cells enriched from blood (not recorded which). This TCR was recovered from a man between 35 and 55 years old who had recovered from COVID-19. The CDR3 loop is CASSYLSRLEAPYEQYF. CDR3 nucleotide sequence: TGTGCCAGCAGTTACCTTTCCAGACTCGAAGCGCCCTACGAGCAGTACTTC.